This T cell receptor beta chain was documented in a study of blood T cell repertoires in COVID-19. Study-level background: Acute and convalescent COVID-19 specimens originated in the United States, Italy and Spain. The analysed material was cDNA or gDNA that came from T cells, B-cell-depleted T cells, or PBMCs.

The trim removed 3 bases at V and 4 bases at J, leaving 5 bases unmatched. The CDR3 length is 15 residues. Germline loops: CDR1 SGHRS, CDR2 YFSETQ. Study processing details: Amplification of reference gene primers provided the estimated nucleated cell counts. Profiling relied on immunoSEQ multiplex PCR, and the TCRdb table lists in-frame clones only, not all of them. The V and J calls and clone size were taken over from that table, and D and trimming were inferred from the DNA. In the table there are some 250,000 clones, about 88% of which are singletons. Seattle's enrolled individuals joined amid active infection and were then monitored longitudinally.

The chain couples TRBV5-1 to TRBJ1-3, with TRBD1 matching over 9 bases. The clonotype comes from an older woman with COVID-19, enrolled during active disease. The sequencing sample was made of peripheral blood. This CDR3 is CASSSRTGVGNTIYF. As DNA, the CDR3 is TGCGCCAGCAGCTCACGGACAGGGGTAGGAAACACCATATATTTT.